The present T cell receptor (beta chain) was sequenced within a study of metastatic and nonmetastatic thyroid tumors. Until they underwent thyroid surgery, no patient had received any treatment. Trimming shortened V by 1 base and J by 6 bases, and 8 bases separated the two germline ends. Germline V CDR1 and CDR2: SGHVS, FNYEAQ. CDR3 length: 13 residues. Whole-study findings and limits: When malignant thyroid tumors were compared with benign nodules, TCR beta diversity was reportedly significantly higher in the malignant tumors. This held in both blood and tumor samples.

TCRdb re-called the PCR reads through MiXCR. The sample lists about 15,000 clones, roughly 20% seen once, with 13% in the top ten. This clone has ten or more counts. The antigen remains undetermined. V usage is TRBV7-6 and J usage is TRBJ2-3, with D possibly TRBD1 on 5 matching bases. Material for sequencing was blood. This receptor was taken from a female donor with papillary thyroid cancer or a benign thyroid nodule (not recorded which). Some clones in this sample may be carry-over from other donors' samples. The CDR3 DNA sequence: TGTGCCAGCAGCTTAGGGAACAGGGATACGCAGTATTTT. This gives the protein CASSLGNRDTQYF.